The rows below give T cell receptor beta chains drawn from one sample of a study of shared clonotypes between healthy human individuals. TCRdb's table, derived via immunoSEQ multiplex PCR, lists solely in-frame clones and lacks some. The sample yields about 96,000 clones, roughly 50% seen once. Source material: PBMCs. All receptors derive from a woman aged 40 to 50 in good health. Some clones in this sample may be carry-over from other donors' samples. Each CDR3 is given with its conserved first and last residue. D genes are given only for firm matches. Rows give clone size only sometimes, using once, few, many, or a class for an expanded clone.

d_call: NA
j_call: TRBJ1-3
v_call: TRBV28
clone_size: NA
cdr3_aa: CASSLWGGSSSGNTIYF
cdr3_nt: TGTGCCAGCAGTTTATGGGGGGGGTCAAGCTCTGGAAACACCATATATTTT

d_call: NA
j_call: TRBJ2-5
v_call: TRBV30
clone_size: NA
cdr3_aa: CAWSEGGSQETQYF
cdr3_nt: TGCGCCTGGAGTGAAGGAGGCAGTCAAGAGACCCAGTACTTC

d_call: NA
j_call: TRBJ2-1
v_call: TRBV29-1
clone_size: few
cdr3_aa: CSGRGAAGYNEQFF
cdr3_nt: TGCAGCGGTAGGGGGGCGGCCGGCTACAATGAGCAGTTCTTC

d_call: NA
j_call: TRBJ2-3
v_call: TRBV6-5
clone_size: NA
cdr3_aa: CASSYPGHQDTQYF
cdr3_nt: TGTGCCAGCAGTTACCCGGGACATCAAGATACGCAGTATTTT

d_call: NA
j_call: TRBJ2-3
v_call: TRBV4-3
clone_size: NA
cdr3_aa: CASSQGPTADTQYF
cdr3_nt: TGCGCCAGCAGCCAAGGACCCACAGCAGATACGCAGTATTTT

d_call: TRBD2
j_call: TRBJ2-3
v_call: TRBV7-9
clone_size: NA
cdr3_aa: CASSLDGREDTQYF
cdr3_nt: TGTGCCAGCAGCTTAGACGGGAGGGAGGATACGCAGTATTTT

d_call: NA
j_call: TRBJ1-1
v_call: TRBV30
clone_size: many
cdr3_aa: CAWMRDNTEAFF
cdr3_nt: TGTGCCTGGATGAGGGACAACACTGAAGCTTTCTTT

d_call: NA
j_call: TRBJ2-1
v_call: TRBV2
clone_size: NA
cdr3_aa: CASSVEIHNEQFF
cdr3_nt: TGTGCCAGCAGTGTGGAGATTCACAATGAGCAGTTCTTC

d_call: NA
j_call: TRBJ2-7
v_call: TRBV9
clone_size: NA
cdr3_aa: CASTPMIGGAQCF
cdr3_nt: TGTGCCAGCACCCCTATGATTGGAGGGGCGCAGTGCTTC

d_call: NA
j_call: TRBJ2-4
v_call: TRBV5-1
clone_size: NA
cdr3_aa: CASSLETAKNIQYF
cdr3_nt: TGCGCCAGCAGCTTGGAAACAGCCAAAAACATTCAGTACTTC

d_call: NA
j_call: TRBJ1-4
v_call: TRBV27
clone_size: many
cdr3_aa: CASNRGGINEKLFF
cdr3_nt: TGTGCCAGCAATCGCGGGGGGATTAATGAAAAACTGTTTTTT

d_call: NA
j_call: TRBJ1-1
v_call: TRBV5-1
clone_size: medium-sized
cdr3_aa: CASSADTYTEAFF
cdr3_nt: TGCGCCAGCAGCGCGGACACGTACACTGAAGCTTTCTTT

d_call: TRBD2
j_call: TRBJ2-7
v_call: TRBV30
clone_size: many
cdr3_aa: CAWSGQAGVAYEQYF
cdr3_nt: TGTGCCTGGAGTGGTCAGGCGGGAGTTGCATACGAGCAATACTTC